Following are 18 T cell receptor beta chains from one sample sequenced in a study of response to subunit inactivated influenza vaccine. TCRdb re-called the RT-PCR reads with MiXCR, one entry per CDR3 protein. In the table there are more than 150,000 distinct CDR3 sequences, around a tenth of which are singletons. The material sequenced was CD8+ T cells sorted from PBMCs, taken less than 25 months after vaccination. The receptors come from a man aged 45-69 years who received an inactivated influenza vaccine.

The chain employs TRBV20-1 and TRBJ2-2, with 8 nucleotides matching TRBD2. V gave up 3 bases and J gave up 9 bases; unmatched junction bases: 6. From germline, CDR1 is DFQATT and CDR2 SNEGSKA (reference sequence). This CDR3 has 13 amino acids. The CDR3 nucleotides read TGCAGTGCTAGCGGGGGGGCGTCCAGGGAGCTGTTTTTT. Amino acid sequence: CSASGGASRELFF.

The genes are TRBV7-9 and TRBJ1-1; no reliable D call. Germline CDR1 is SEHNR and CDR2 is FQNEAQ (reference sequence). The CDR3 consists of 13 residues. Trimming pared 5 bases from V and 5 bases from J, leaving 12 bases between. CDR3 DNA sequence: TGTGCCAGCAGCCCTCTCAGCGTGACTGAAGCTTTCTTT. This translates into CASSPLSVTEAFF.

This clonotype has just a few counts. The chain carries TRBV27 and TRBJ1-5; tentatively, D is TRBD1 (5 bases). The CDR3 contains 15 residues. V was clipped by 3 bases and J by 4 bases, with 13 bases between them. From germline, CDR1 is MNHEY and CDR2 SMNVEV (reference sequence). CDR3 sequence (DNA): TGTGCCAGCAGTTTGGAGGGACGGAGAAATCAGCCCCAGCATTTT. Translating gives CASSLEGRRNQPQHF.

There are a few counts of this clonotype. V and J are TRBV2 and TRBJ1-1, with D unclear. Germline V gene sequence: CDR1 SNHLY, CDR2 FYNNEI. Trimming removed 6 bases from V and 4 bases from J, with 12 bases in between. This CDR3 spans 13 amino acids. CDR3 coding DNA: TGTGCCAGCAGCGTCGGGCGCAGCACTGAAGCTTTCTTT. Residues: CASSVGRSTEAFF.

This chain joins TRBV11-2 and TRBJ2-7; possibly TRBD1 or TRBD2 for D (5 bases each). CDR1 SGHAT and CDR2 FQNNGV come from the germline V gene. The CDR3 is made up of 15 amino acids. The V end was cut by 2 bases, the J end by 3 bases, with 14 bases between. The CDR3 here is CASSLSTGPLYEQYF. The CDR3 DNA reads as TGTGCCAGCAGCTTAAGTACGGGGCCTCTCTACGAGCAGTACTTC.

This clonotype was recorded at least ten times. This chain uses TRBV4-3 with TRBJ2-1, with 7 bases matching TRBD2. Per the germline V gene, CDR1 is LGHNA and CDR2 is YSLEER. Trimming at V came to 0 bases and at J to 3 bases, leaving 5 bases not matched to a gene. The CDR3 is made up of 16 amino acids. The CDR3 DNA reads TGCGCCAGCAGCCAAGATCTGGGGGGGGGCTACAATGAGCAGTTCTTC. Its translation is CASSQDLGGGYNEQFF.

The sample holds a few counts of this clonotype. The chain is built from TRBV4-1 and TRBJ2-2; D ambiguous. The V and J ends lost 0 bases and 7 bases respectively, with 9 bases between them. The CDR3 sequence is 14 residues long. Looked up from germline, CDR1 is MGHRA and CDR2 is YSYEKL. CDR3 amino acids: CASSQDLVVGELFF. In DNA form, the CDR3 reads TGCGCCAGCAGCCAAGATTTAGTTGTCGGGGAGCTGTTTTTT.

A few counts support this clonotype. The CDR3 nucleotides read TGTGCCAGCAGCCCCCTGGGGGTAAGCTCCTACGAGCAGTACTTC. Protein: CASSPLGVSSYEQYF. The chain links TRBV7-2 to TRBJ2-7, with D perhaps TRBD1 or TRBD2 (5 bases each). Trimming took 5 bases from V and 0 from J, leaving 14 bases between them. The V gene's germline CDR1 is SGHTA and CDR2 FQGNSA. This CDR3 has 15 amino acids.

This clonotype was counted a few times. J is TRBJ2-3 and V is TRBV9; 9 bases line up with TRBD1. J lost 4 bases, V lost 3 bases, and 12 bases had no gene match. CDR1 SGDLS and CDR2 YYNGEE come from the germline V gene. The CDR3 extends over 17 amino acids. The CDR3 nucleotides read TGTGCCAGCAGCGACCCTCAGGGACAGGGTTATTCAGATACGCAGTATTTT. Its protein is CASSDPQGQGYSDTQYF. Full variable domain (outside the CDR3, taken from reference TRBV9 and TRBJ2-3): DSGVTQTPKHLITATGQRVTLRCSPRSGDLSVYWYQQSLDQGLQFLIQYYNGEERAKGNILERFSAQQFPDLHSELNLSSLELGDSALYFCASSDPQGQGYSDTQYFGPGTRLTVL.

At least ten counts were recorded for this clonotype. The V gene is TRBV6-2 or TRBV6-3, the J gene TRBJ2-7; TRBD1 is a possible D gene (5 bases). Germline V CDR1 and CDR2: MNHEY, SVGEGT. This CDR3 is built from 14 residues. V lost 2 bases and J 3 bases, leaving 11 bases between the germline ends. DNA for the CDR3: TGTGCCAGCAGTTACACAGGACGAGGCTACGAGCAGTACTTC. Its protein is CASSYTGRGYEQYF.

The sample holds a few counts of this clonotype. The gene calls are TRBV6-2 or TRBV6-3 and TRBJ2-1, with D possibly matching TRBD2 (5 bases). The germline V gene encodes CDR1 MNHEY and CDR2 SVGEGT. CDR3 length: 16 residues. V lost 9 bases and J lost 7, with 25 bases in between. This CDR3 is CASRNTRDPPGNEQFF. CDR3 DNA: TGTGCCAGTCGAAACACCCGGGATCCACCTGGGAATGAGCAGTTCTTC.

The chain recombines TRBV4-1 with TRBJ2-2, with a possible D match to TRBD1 (5 bases). V was pared by 6 bases and J by 0 bases, with 14 bases between. Germline CDR1 reads MGHRA; CDR2 reads YSYEKL. The CDR3 has 16 residues. CDR3 nucleotides: TGCGCCAGCAGATACGACAGCCGTACGAACACCGGGGAGCTGTTTTTT. This sequence encodes CASRYDSRTNTGELFF.

This clonotype showed up just a few times. V usage is TRBV25-1 and J usage is TRBJ1-2; D not resolved. This CDR3 spans 14 amino acids. Germline lookup yields CDR1 MGHDK and CDR2 SYGVNS. V gave up 3 bases and J gave up 3 bases, with 11 bases separating them. As DNA, the CDR3 is TGTGCCAGCAGTGAGCTACACGGGGACTATGGCTACACCTTC. This sequence encodes CASSELHGDYGYTF.

This clonotype was detected ten times or more. The chain is built from TRBV5-1 and TRBJ1-1; perhaps TRBD1 as D (6 bases). Between the trimmed V and J ends, which lost 1 base and 4 bases, there was a span of 11 bases. Looked up from germline, CDR1 is SGHRS and CDR2 is YFSETQ. CDR3 length: 14 residues. CDR3 region: CASSLQGQGTEAFF. CDR3 nucleotides: TGCGCCAGCAGCTTGCAGGGGCAGGGCACTGAAGCTTTCTTT.

The chain carries TRBV7-9 and TRBJ2-7; D possibly corresponds to TRBD2 (6 bases). V dropped 5 bases and J dropped 2 bases, with 13 bases sitting between them. CDR1 SEHNR and CDR2 FQNEAQ come from the germline V gene (reference sequence). This CDR3 has 14 residues. The CDR3 protein is CASSHTGGAYEQYF. CDR3 nucleotides: TGTGCCAGCAGCCACACCGGCGGGGCCTACGAGCAGTACTTC.

In this sample, this clonotype turned up a few times. This chain joins TRBV28 and TRBJ2-3; 9 bases are shared with TRBD1. Germline trimming cut 5 bases from V and 1 base from J; bases unmatched to any gene: 7. The CDR3 totals 16 residues. CDR1 is MDHEN and CDR2 is SYDVKM in the germline V gene. The CDR3 sequence is CASSPPGTGRTDTQYF. CDR3 nucleotide sequence: TGTGCCAGCAGTCCCCCCGGGACAGGGCGCACAGATACGCAGTATTTT.

V is TRBV28 and J is TRBJ2-3; D may be TRBD1 (5 bases). The CDR3 sequence is 15 residues long. The germline CDR1 and CDR2 sequences are MDHEN and SYDVKM. V dropped 1 base and J dropped 1 base, with 9 bases sitting between them. This CDR3 is CASSLYGAGTDTQYF. The CDR3 bases are TGTGCCAGCAGTTTATATGGGGCTGGCACAGATACGCAGTATTTT.

The genes are TRBV10-3 and TRBJ2-7; D unresolved. Germline V gene sequence: CDR1 ENHRY, CDR2 SYGVKD. Trimming left V 8 bases short and J 2 bases short, with 7 bases between. The CDR3 runs 11 residues. The CDR3 is CAIGETYEQYF. CDR3 DNA: TGTGCCATCGGGGAAACCTACGAGCAGTACTTC.